This is a list of T cell receptor beta chains from one sample in a study of T cells in Graves' hyperthyroidism and ophthalmopathy. TCRdb re-derived calls from the multiplex PCR reads in MiXCR, one entry per CDR3 protein. This table has 300,000 to 450,000 distinct CDR3 sequences, approximately 15% appearing once. The sequenced sample consisted of blood. Receptor source: a woman aged 25 to 39 with Graves' ophthalmopathy. Each CDR3 is given with its conserved first and last residue. The order of the fields is V gene, clone size, D gene, J gene, CDR3 protein. A D gene is named only where the DNA matches it firmly. Size values are once, few and many counts, or a class for expanded clones, and some rows have none.

v_gene: TRBV7-8
abundance: many
d_gene: TRBD2
j_gene: TRBJ2-3
CDR3aa: CASSFPGLAGGHDTDTQYF

v_gene: TRBV3-1
abundance: many
d_gene: TRBD1
j_gene: TRBJ1-1
CDR3aa: CASSQAGDRGLEAFF

v_gene: TRBV20-1
abundance: many
d_gene: TRBD1
j_gene: TRBJ1-5
CDR3aa: CSARDFLDRGSNQPQHF

v_gene: TRBV6-1
abundance: many
d_gene: NA
j_gene: TRBJ1-1
CDR3aa: CASSENTEAFF

v_gene: TRBV5-1
abundance: many
d_gene: NA
j_gene: TRBJ2-5
CDR3aa: CASTQAGGQETQYF

v_gene: TRBV30
abundance: many
d_gene: NA
j_gene: TRBJ2-7
CDR3aa: CAWSVLQTYEQYF

v_gene: TRBV20-1
abundance: NA
d_gene: NA
j_gene: TRBJ1-6
CDR3aa: CSARGNSGTPSPLHF

v_gene: TRBV3-1
abundance: many
d_gene: NA
j_gene: TRBJ1-6
CDR3aa: CASRPDRSNSPLHF

v_gene: TRBV27
abundance: many
d_gene: NA
j_gene: TRBJ1-2
CDR3aa: CASRALAGGYGYTF

v_gene: TRBV11-2
abundance: many
d_gene: NA
j_gene: TRBJ2-7
CDR3aa: CASSLDIFTYEQYF

v_gene: TRBV6-2/TRBV6-3
abundance: many
d_gene: NA
j_gene: TRBJ1-1
CDR3aa: CASSGGGREAFF

v_gene: TRBV7-2
abundance: few
d_gene: NA
j_gene: TRBJ2-5
CDR3aa: CASSLGVVGSGETQYF

v_gene: TRBV12-3/TRBV12-4
abundance: many
d_gene: NA
j_gene: TRBJ2-7
CDR3aa: CASSQSTGRYEQYF

v_gene: TRBV7-9
abundance: many
d_gene: TRBD1
j_gene: TRBJ1-4
CDR3aa: CASSQDRGRRIEKLFF

v_gene: TRBV7-9
abundance: NA
d_gene: NA
j_gene: TRBJ1-1
CDR3aa: CASSPRSGGNTEAFF

v_gene: TRBV4-1
abundance: few
d_gene: NA
j_gene: TRBJ2-1
CDR3aa: CASSPTRRNEQFF

v_gene: TRBV5-1
abundance: many
d_gene: TRBD1
j_gene: TRBJ1-2
CDR3aa: CASSFDRVGGYTF

v_gene: TRBV6-1
abundance: many
d_gene: NA
j_gene: TRBJ1-1
CDR3aa: CASSSPSGTTNTEAFF

v_gene: TRBV12-3/TRBV12-4
abundance: many
d_gene: TRBD2
j_gene: TRBJ2-5
CDR3aa: CASSLTSPQETQYF

v_gene: TRBV30
abundance: many
d_gene: TRBD2
j_gene: TRBJ2-1
CDR3aa: CALVSKLAGGPVDEQFF

v_gene: TRBV14
abundance: NA
d_gene: NA
j_gene: TRBJ2-5
CDR3aa: CASSQGGWETQYF

v_gene: TRBV27
abundance: NA
d_gene: NA
j_gene: TRBJ2-2
CDR3aa: CASSRPQGQNTGELFF

v_gene: TRBV10-3
abundance: many
d_gene: NA
j_gene: TRBJ2-5
CDR3aa: CAISVSTEGSPSQGWETQYF

v_gene: TRBV9
abundance: many
d_gene: NA
j_gene: TRBJ2-5
CDR3aa: CASSVDPTGGRETQYF

v_gene: TRBV29-1
abundance: many
d_gene: NA
j_gene: TRBJ2-7
CDR3aa: CSVVARDYEQYF

v_gene: TRBV6-2/TRBV6-3
abundance: many
d_gene: TRBD1
j_gene: TRBJ1-5
CDR3aa: CASRVPTGQGVQPQHF

v_gene: TRBV7-9
abundance: many
d_gene: NA
j_gene: TRBJ2-1
CDR3aa: CASSLAHQRRHEQFF

v_gene: TRBV29-1
abundance: many
d_gene: TRBD1
j_gene: TRBJ2-5
CDR3aa: CSVAVRTGEGETQYF

v_gene: TRBV6-6
abundance: few
d_gene: TRBD1
j_gene: TRBJ1-2
CDR3aa: CASSYTGAVTF

v_gene: TRBV24-1
abundance: many
d_gene: NA
j_gene: TRBJ2-2
CDR3aa: CATSASGSTGELFF

v_gene: TRBV2
abundance: many
d_gene: NA
j_gene: TRBJ2-2
CDR3aa: CASSELGGELFF

v_gene: TRBV27
abundance: many
d_gene: TRBD1
j_gene: TRBJ2-7
CDR3aa: CASRSQRTGIREQYF

v_gene: TRBV29-1
abundance: few
d_gene: NA
j_gene: TRBJ2-7
CDR3aa: CSIGGPGQRSTYEQYF

v_gene: TRBV6-1
abundance: many
d_gene: NA
j_gene: TRBJ2-6
CDR3aa: CASSAFLSGSESSLGANVLTF

v_gene: TRBV6-1
abundance: many
d_gene: NA
j_gene: TRBJ2-2
CDR3aa: CASSHANTGELFF

v_gene: TRBV12-3/TRBV12-4
abundance: many
d_gene: TRBD1
j_gene: TRBJ1-5
CDR3aa: CASSRRQGGDQPQHF